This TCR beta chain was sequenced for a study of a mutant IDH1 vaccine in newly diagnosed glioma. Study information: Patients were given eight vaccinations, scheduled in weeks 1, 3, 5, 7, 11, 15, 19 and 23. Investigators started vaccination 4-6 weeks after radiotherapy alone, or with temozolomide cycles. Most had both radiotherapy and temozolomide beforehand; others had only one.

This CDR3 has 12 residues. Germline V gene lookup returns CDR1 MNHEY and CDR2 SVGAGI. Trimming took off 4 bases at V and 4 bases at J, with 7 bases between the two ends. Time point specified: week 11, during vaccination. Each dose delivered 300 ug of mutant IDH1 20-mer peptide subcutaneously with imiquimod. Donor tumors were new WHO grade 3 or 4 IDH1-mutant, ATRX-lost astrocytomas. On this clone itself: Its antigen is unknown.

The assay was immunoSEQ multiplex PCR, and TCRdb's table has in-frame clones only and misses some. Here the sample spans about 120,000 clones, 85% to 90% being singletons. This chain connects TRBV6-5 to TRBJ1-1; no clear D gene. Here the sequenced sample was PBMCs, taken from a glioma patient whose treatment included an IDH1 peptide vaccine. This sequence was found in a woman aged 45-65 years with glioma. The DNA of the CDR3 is TGTGCCAGCAGTTCCCGAGTCACTGAAGCTTTCTTT. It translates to CASSSRVTEAFF.